This passage covers 32 T cell receptor beta chains from one sample sequenced in a study of blood T cells in healthy people across ages. It was with a sample-barcoded 5' primer and a J-beta primer mix that a second PCR of roughly 7 to 12 cycles was run. MiXCR, applied by TCRdb to the 5' RACE reads, yields one record per CDR3 protein. Of about 1.5 million distinct CDR3 sequences listed, approximately 43% are singletons. The sequencing input was blood. Receptor source: a woman aged 18-29 years in good health.

This clonotype was seen more than once but under ten times. The V and J genes are TRBV20-1 and TRBJ1-2; 7 bases align to TRBD1. This CDR3 contains 16 residues. Germline V CDR1 and CDR2: DFQATT, SNEGSKA (reference sequence). Trimming at V came to 5 bases and at J to 0 bases, leaving 12 bases not matched to a gene. CDR3 amino acids: CSAYDRDRGSNYGYTF. The DNA of the CDR3 is TGCAGTGCTTATGACCGGGACAGAGGATCTAACTATGGCTACACCTTC.

The chain is built from TRBV11-2 and TRBJ2-5; possible D gene TRBD2, 7 bases. This CDR3 is 15 amino acids long. V lost 2 bases to trimming and J lost 11 bases, with 21 bases between them. Germline CDR1 and CDR2: SGHAT and FQNNGV. In DNA form, the CDR3 reads TGTGCCAGCAGCTTACGGGGGGCATTATCCCATGAGCAGTACTTC. Protein product: CASSLRGALSHEQYF.

The chain combines TRBV29-1 with TRBJ2-1, with TRBD2 identical over 15 bases. Trimming cost V 4 bases and J 9 bases; bases outside gene matches: 1. Germline CDR1 reads SQVTM; CDR2 reads ANQGSEA. The CDR3 covers 13 residues. CDR3 residues: CSVVGLAGGEQFF. In DNA form, the CDR3 reads TGCAGCGTTGTGGGACTAGCGGGAGGTGAGCAGTTCTTC.

This clonotype was counted ten times or more. The V call is TRBV28, the J call TRBJ2-1, with TRBD2 matching over 8 bases. The CDR3 consists of 15 residues. With 6 bases clipped from V and 3 bases from J, the junction kept 7 bases outside the gene matches. CDR1 is MDHEN, CDR2 SYDVKM, per germline. The CDR3 DNA follows: TGTGCCAGCAGGTTCCGGCTAGCGGGCTACAATGAGCAGTTCTTC. Its translation: CASRFRLAGYNEQFF.

The chain is built from TRBV4-3 and TRBJ2-1, with D possibly TRBD2 on 6 matching bases. This CDR3 has 14 amino acids. V was trimmed by 0 bases and J by 7 bases, leaving 10 bases between them. Germline V CDR1 and CDR2: LGHNA, YSLEER. The CDR3 spells CASSQETGRNEQFF. The CDR3 DNA sequence: TGCGCCAGCAGCCAAGAAACTGGGAGGAATGAGCAGTTCTTC.

This chain links TRBV7-9 with TRBJ2-1; 11 bases are shared with TRBD1. The CDR3 length is 17 residues. Trimming removed 6 bases from V and 4 bases from J; junction bases left unmatched: 11. Germline V CDR1 and CDR2: SEHNR, FQNEAQ (reference sequence). The CDR3 DNA is TGTGCCAGCAGTTTAAGCCCCGGGACAGGGGGGTACAATGAGCAGTTCTTC. This encodes CASSLSPGTGGYNEQFF.

J is TRBJ2-7 and V is TRBV20-1; 7 nucleotides line up with TRBD1. V was clipped by 6 bases and J by 1 base; unmatched bases: 6. Germline assignment: CDR1 DFQATT and CDR2 SNEGSKA (reference sequence). The CDR3 loop spans 13 amino acids. CDR3 bases: TGCAGTGCCCAGGGACAGACTTCCTACGAGCAGTACTTC. Its translation: CSAQGQTSYEQYF.

The chain employs TRBV4-3 and TRBJ2-1; no firm D call. The DNA end lines up better with TRBJ2-7; the J call may be wrong. CDR1 and CDR2 (germline): LGHNA, YSLEER. The CDR3 runs to 16 residues. Written as DNA, the CDR3 is TGCGCCAGCAGCCATCTCCGGCTAGTGGGTTACAATGAGCAGTACTTC. This translates into CASSHLRLVGYNEQYF.

This clonotype was found a few times. The gene calls are TRBV7-2 and TRBJ1-5, with 8 bases aligning to TRBD1. Germline loops: CDR1 SGHTA, CDR2 FQGNSA. V was clipped by 4 bases and J by 2 bases; unmatched bases: 7. The CDR3 covers 16 residues. CDR3 bases: TGTGCCAGCAGCTCTCTGACAGGGGCTCGCAATCAGCCCCAGCATTTT. Translated, it gives CASSSLTGARNQPQHF. Drawing the rest from reference TRBV7-2 and TRBJ1-5, the complete variable domain is GAGVSQSPSNKVTEKGKDVELRCDPISGHTALYWYRQSLGQGLEFLIYFQGNSAPDKSGLPSDRFSAERTGGSVSTLTIQRTQQEDSAVYLCASSSLTGARNQPQHFGDGTRLSIL.

The J gene is TRBJ1-1, the V gene TRBV4-1; TRBD1 agrees at 9 bases. Germline V gives CDR1 MGHRA, CDR2 YSYEKL. With V trimmed by 4 bases and J by 1 base, 10 bases remained unmatched. The CDR3 is 17 residues long. Written as DNA, the CDR3 is TGCGCCAGCAGCCGAAATTACAGGGGGCTGTGGAACACTGAAGCTTTCTTT. As protein: CASSRNYRGLWNTEAFF.

The CDR3 loop reads CASSLAGTFTMAGYTF. Written as DNA, the CDR3 is TGTGCCAGCAGCTTGGCGGGGACATTCACTATGGCTGGCTACACCTTC. The rearrangement links TRBV5-8 to TRBJ1-2; possibly TRBD1 for D (6 bases). The CDR3 totals 16 residues. Germline values: CDR1 SGHTS, CDR2 YDEGEE. The V end lost 0 bases, the J end lost 7 bases, and 19 bases lay between the germline ends.

The V and J genes are TRBV4-1 and TRBJ2-1; D is possibly TRBD2 (6 bases). The germline V gene encodes CDR1 MGHRA and CDR2 YSYEKL. CDR3 length equals 14 residues. Trimming took 4 bases from V and 12 from J, leaving 19 bases between them. As DNA, the CDR3 is TGCGCCAGCAGCCTGGGACTGACCGTCGATGGGCAGTTCTTC. Protein sequence: CASSLGLTVDGQFF.

This clonotype was recorded a few times. The chain uses TRBV12-3 or TRBV12-4 and TRBJ1-5; possibly TRBD1 for D (5 bases). The germline V and J ends were trimmed by 6 bases and 4 bases, with 16 bases remaining between them. The length of the CDR3 is 15 residues. Written as DNA, the CDR3 is TGTGCCAGCAGGCCTGCGGGGGTAGGGAATCAGCCCCAGCATTTT. It yields the protein CASRPAGVGNQPQHF.

The chain uses TRBV2 and TRBJ1-5, with D possibly being TRBD1 (6 bases). The CDR3 covers 14 residues. The ends were cut back, 6 bases at V and 9 bases at J, with 18 bases in the middle. Germline values: CDR1 SNHLY, CDR2 FYNNEI. The CDR3, as DNA: TGTGCCAGCAGATTACAGGAGGGGGGACCGCCCCAGCATTTT. Protein: CASRLQEGGPPQHF.

The chain employs TRBV11-3 and TRBJ2-1, with 7 nucleotides matching TRBD2. After removal of 5 bases from V and 10 bases from J, the junction contained 11 bases not matched to a gene. The CDR3 covers 14 residues. Per the germline V gene, CDR1 is SGHNT and CDR2 is YENEEA. The CDR3 loop is CASSRLTGGGEQFF. For the CDR3, the DNA is TGTGCCAGCAGCCGACTCACGGGAGGTGGGGAGCAGTTCTTC.

This chain links TRBV10-3 with TRBJ1-2; possibly TRBD1 for D (6 bases). CDR3 size: 17 residues. Germline-derived CDR1 and CDR2 are ENHRY and SYGVKD. V was shortened by 6 bases and J by 2 bases, with 22 bases between the two germline ends. The CDR3, as DNA: TGTGCCATCAGATCGACCAGAGAACCGACAGGAAACTATGGCTACACCTTC. It specifies CAIRSTREPTGNYGYTF.

This chain uses TRBV20-1 with TRBJ2-7; 7 bases match TRBD2. After removal of 0 bases from V and 0 bases from J, the junction contained 5 bases not matched to a gene. The CDR3 runs 15 residues. CDR1 and CDR2 (germline): DFQATT, SNEGSKA (reference sequence). The CDR3 DNA is TGCAGTGCTAGAGATCTGAGGGAGGGCTCCTACGAGCAGTACTTC. Amino acids: CSARDLREGSYEQYF.

The genes are TRBV5-1 and TRBJ2-7; D ambiguous. V was cut by 0 bases and J by 3 bases, with 16 bases left in between. CDR3 size: 16 residues. CDR1 is SGHRS and CDR2 is YFSETQ in the germline V gene. CDR3 sequence: CASSLGVEAMSYEQYF. For the CDR3, the DNA is TGCGCCAGCAGCTTGGGGGTCGAGGCCATGAGCTACGAGCAGTACTTC.

This clonotype was seen a few times. The J gene is TRBJ2-3, the V gene TRBV7-9; TRBD2 is a possible D gene (5 bases). Trimming pared 4 bases from V and 1 base from J, leaving 12 bases between. The CDR3 totals 15 residues. The germline gives CDR1 SEHNR, CDR2 FQNEAQ (reference sequence). The CDR3 sequence: CASSSGGRGTDTQYF. The CDR3 DNA reads TGTGCCAGCAGCTCAGGAGGCCGGGGCACAGATACGCAGTATTTT. Looking up the rest from reference TRBV7-9 and TRBJ2-3 gives the full variable domain: DTGVSQNPRHKITKRGQNVTFRCDPISEHNRLYWYRQTLGQGPEFLTYFQNEAQLEKSRLLSDRFSAERPKGSFSTLEIQRTEQGDSAMYLCASSSGGRGTDTQYFGPGTRLTVL.

This clonotype was counted a few times. The V gene is TRBV10-2, the J gene TRBJ1-6, with a weak D call TRBD1 (5 bases). Looked up from germline, CDR1 is WSHSY and CDR2 is SAAADI. The CDR3 sequence is 17 residues long. V dropped 5 bases and J dropped 0 bases, with 14 bases sitting between them. This CDR3 reads CASSQPAGSSYNSPLHF. The CDR3 region has the DNA TGCGCCAGCAGTCAGCCGGCAGGGAGCTCCTATAATTCACCCCTCCACTTT.

This rearrangement joins TRBV3-1 to TRBJ2-4; 9 bases line up with TRBD2. The J call may not be correct, given that the DNA end is closer to TRBJ2-7. Germline V CDR1 and CDR2: LGHDT, YNNKEL (reference sequence). The CDR3 sequence is 14 residues long. As DNA, the CDR3 is TGTGCCAGCAGCCAATTTCTACTAGCGGGCGAGCAGTACTTC. This encodes CASSQFLLAGEQYF.

The V gene is TRBV5-1, the J gene TRBJ2-3; 8 nucleotides align to TRBD2. From germline, CDR1 is SGHRS and CDR2 YFSETQ. The CDR3 extends over 14 amino acids. The V gene end was trimmed by 5 bases and the J gene end by 5 bases; junction bases not matched to a gene: 7. DNA for the CDR3: TGCGCCAGCAGGTGGCTAGCGGGCTTAGATACGCAGTATTTT. Translating gives CASRWLAGLDTQYF.

The V and J genes are TRBV27 and TRBJ2-5; TRBD2 matches 8 bases. The J call is uncertain, as TRBJ2-7 better fits the DNA end. CDR3 length: 14 residues. Per germline, CDR1 MNHEY and CDR2 SMNVEV (reference sequence). The CDR3 DNA reads as TGTGCCAGCAGTGTATTAGGCCTAGCGGGCGAGCAGTACTTC. Protein: CASSVLGLAGEQYF.

This chain joins TRBV6-2 or TRBV6-3 and TRBJ2-3, with D hard to call. V lost 5 bases and J 6 bases, leaving 9 bases between the germline ends. The CDR3 is 12 amino acids. The germline V gene encodes CDR1 MNHEY and CDR2 SVGEGT. The CDR3 loop reads CASSDWPDTQYF. In DNA form, the CDR3 reads TGTGCCAGCAGTGATTGGCCGGATACGCAGTATTTT.

CDR3 in amino acids: CSARLGQVNTEAFF. Written as DNA, the CDR3 is TGCAGTGCTCGCTTGGGGCAGGTGAACACTGAAGCTTTCTTT. The rearrangement joins TRBV20-1 to TRBJ1-1, with D perhaps matching TRBD1 (5 bases). From germline, CDR1 is DFQATT and CDR2 SNEGSKA (reference sequence). This CDR3 is built from 14 residues. The V gene lost 5 bases and the J gene lost 0 bases, with 13 bases spanning the gap.

This clonotype has ten or more counts. The chain uses TRBV29-1 and TRBJ2-3, with D maybe TRBD2 (6 bases). CDR1 SQVTM and CDR2 ANQGSEA come from the germline V gene. The CDR3 loop spans 14 amino acids. V lost 5 bases and J lost 2, with 14 bases in between. CDR3 nucleotide sequence: TGCAGCGTTACTACCGGGAGCCACACAGATACGCAGTATTTT. Encoded protein: CSVTTGSHTDTQYF.

The table lists this clonotype with a few counts. This sequence joins TRBV6-1 and TRBJ2-7; 8 bases align to TRBD1. The CDR3 runs to 13 residues. Germline V CDR1 and CDR2: MNHNS, SASEGT. V lost 6 bases to trimming and J lost 5 bases; unmatched junction nucleotides: 6. This chain's CDR3 is CASRQQGANEQYF. The CDR3 bases are TGTGCCAGCAGGCAGCAGGGGGCCAACGAGCAGTACTTC.

The CDR3 region has the DNA TGTGCCAGCAGCGTTCGTCTCGGAAACACCATATATTTT. Protein: CASSVRLGNTIYF. The chain uses TRBV9 and TRBJ1-3, with D uncertain. CDR1 is SGDLS, CDR2 YYNGEE, per germline. The CDR3 is made up of 13 amino acids. Trimming stripped 2 bases from V and 4 bases from J, with 7 bases between.

V gene TRBV20-1 combines with J gene TRBJ1-2; D may be TRBD1 (6 bases). The CDR3 has 15 amino acids. Germline assignment: CDR1 DFQATT and CDR2 SNEGSKA (reference sequence). V was trimmed by 6 bases and J by 0 bases, leaving 17 bases between them. Written as DNA, the CDR3 is TGCAGTGCCAGTGGGGGGGCTAGTGCTAACTATGGCTACACCTTC. Amino acids: CSASGGASANYGYTF.

J is TRBJ2-5 and V is TRBV7-9; D tentatively fits TRBD1 or TRBD2 (5 bases each). Germline V CDR1 and CDR2: SEHNR, FQNEAQ (reference sequence). Trimming cost V 11 bases and J 5 bases, with 9 bases left between them. The CDR3 has 10 residues. The CDR3 sequence: CAGTKETQYF. The DNA for the CDR3 is TGTGCCGGGACCAAGGAGACCCAGTACTTC. Based on the CDR3 plus reference TRBV7-9 and TRBJ2-5, the full variable domain is DTGVSQNPRHKITKRGQNVTFRCDPISEHNRLYWYRQTLGQGPEFLTYFQNEAQLEKSRLLSDRFSAERPKGSFSTLEIQRTEQGDSAMYLCAGTKETQYFGPGTRLLVL.

This clonotype has more than one count but fewer than ten. One end of the junction does not line up with germline, which may come from a read error. The gene calls are TRBV7-2 and TRBJ2-5; D may match TRBD1 or TRBD2 (5 bases each). The CDR3 sequence is 14 residues long. Per germline, CDR1 SGHTA and CDR2 FQGNSA. This CDR3 reads CASTLSGPQETQYF. The CDR3 nucleotides are TGTGCCAGCACCTTATCGGGACCCCAAGAGACCCAGTACTTC. Full variable domain (remainder filled in from reference TRBV7-2 and TRBJ2-5): GAGVSQSPSNKVTEKGKDVELRCDPISGHTALYWYRQSLGQGLEFLIYFQGNSAPDKSGLPSDRFSAERTGGSVSTLTIQRTQQEDSAVYLCASTLSGPQETQYFGPGTRLLVL.

The chain couples TRBV27 to TRBJ2-4; D gene unclear. This CDR3 is built from 16 residues. The germline gives CDR1 MNHEY, CDR2 SMNVEV (reference sequence). With 2 bases removed from V and 2 bases from J, the gap between germline ends came to 13 bases. CDR3 protein: CASSLRPTESKNIQYF. The CDR3 DNA reads TGTGCCAGCAGTTTACGACCAACGGAATCCAAAAACATTCAGTACTTC.